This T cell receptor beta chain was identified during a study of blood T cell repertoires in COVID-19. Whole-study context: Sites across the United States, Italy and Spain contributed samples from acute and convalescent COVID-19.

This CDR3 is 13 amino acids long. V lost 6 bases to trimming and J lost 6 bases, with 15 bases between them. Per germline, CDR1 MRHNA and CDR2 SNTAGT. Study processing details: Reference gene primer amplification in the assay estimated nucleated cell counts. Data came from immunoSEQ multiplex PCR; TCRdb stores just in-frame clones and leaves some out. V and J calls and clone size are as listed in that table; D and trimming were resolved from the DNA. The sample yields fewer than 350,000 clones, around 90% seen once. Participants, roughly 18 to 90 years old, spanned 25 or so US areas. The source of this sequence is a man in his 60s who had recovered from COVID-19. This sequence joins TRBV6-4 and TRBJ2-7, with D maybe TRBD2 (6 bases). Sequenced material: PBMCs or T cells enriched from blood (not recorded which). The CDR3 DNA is TGTGCCAGCAGGGTTTCGGGACTTCCCGAGCAGTACTTC. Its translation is CASRVSGLPEQYF.